This T cell receptor beta chain was identified in a study of glioma-infiltrating T cells. Findings and limits, study-wide: Only very few CDR3 sequences appeared in both tissue and blood. Above-expected tissue-blood divergence occurred in all gliomas, most in low-grade ones.

This clonotype has ten or more counts. Its antigen remains unidentified. Amplification of TCR alpha and beta CDR3 regions from RNA used iRepertoire nested multiplex PCR. Tissue mRNA or PBMC total RNA, roughly 90-450 ng, went into one-step reverse transcription and amplification. TCRdb re-called the multiplex PCR reads with MiXCR, one entry per CDR3 protein. Of more than 20,000 distinct CDR3 sequences in the sample, around 24% were seen once. The CDR3 has 15 amino acids. V lost 7 bases to trimming and J lost 3 bases; unmatched junction nucleotides: 9. Germline CDR1 is MNHEY and CDR2 is SMNVEV (reference sequence).

The rearrangement uses TRBV27 and TRBJ2-1; 7 bases map to TRBD1. The sample taken for sequencing was glioma tissue, nonneoplastic brain tissue, or PBMCs (not recorded which). The source of this sequence is a human donor with low-grade glioma or glioblastoma, undergoing nonglioma brain surgery, or in good health (not recorded which). CDR3 sequence reads: CASNEIRGFYNEQFF. The CDR3 DNA reads TGTGCCAGCAACGAAATCAGGGGGTTCTACAATGAGCAGTTCTTC.